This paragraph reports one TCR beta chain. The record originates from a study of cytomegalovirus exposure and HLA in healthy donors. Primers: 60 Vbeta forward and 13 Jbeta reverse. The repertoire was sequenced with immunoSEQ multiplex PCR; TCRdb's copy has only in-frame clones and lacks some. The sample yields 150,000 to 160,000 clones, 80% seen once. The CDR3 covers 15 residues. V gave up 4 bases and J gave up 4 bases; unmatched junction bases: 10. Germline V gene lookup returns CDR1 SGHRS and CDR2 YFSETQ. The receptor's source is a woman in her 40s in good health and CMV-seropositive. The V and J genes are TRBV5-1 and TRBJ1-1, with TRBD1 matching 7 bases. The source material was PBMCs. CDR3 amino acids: CASSITGTVGTEAFF. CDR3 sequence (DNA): TGCGCCAGCAGCATTACCGGGACAGTAGGCACTGAAGCTTTCTTT.